These 29 T cell receptor beta chains were sequenced from one sample in a study of blood T cell repertoires in COVID-19. The method was immunoSEQ multiplex PCR; TCRdb's version includes in-frame clones alone and lacks a portion of them. The sample lists 90,000 to 120,000 clones; 80% to 85% were seen once. Sequencing used peripheral blood. The receptors stem from a human donor in a cohort sampled during active COVID-19.

This chain joins TRBV10-3 and TRBJ1-2, with D unclear. This CDR3 has 13 amino acids. V gave up 6 bases and J gave up 7 bases, with 15 bases separating them. CDR1 and CDR2 from the germline V gene are ENHRY and SYGVKD. CDR3 in DNA: TGTGCCATCAGCGACGTGTTACCGGGTGGCTACACCTTC. Translating gives CAISDVLPGGYTF.

The chain has TRBV7-9 and TRBJ1-1; 8 bases are a match to TRBD1. V was pared by 2 bases and J by 3 bases, with 2 bases of the junction left unmatched. The CDR3 length is 14 residues. The germline V gene has CDR1 SEHNR and CDR2 FQNEAQ (reference sequence). CDR3 bases: TGTGCCAGCAGCTTACAGGGGGCGGACACTGAAGCTTTCTTT. It encodes CASSLQGADTEAFF.

The chain uses TRBV30 and TRBJ1-1, with D unclear. V lost 2 bases, J lost 0 bases, and 10 bases lay in between. Per germline, CDR1 GTSNPN and CDR2 SVGIG (reference sequence). The CDR3 consists of 14 residues. Here the CDR3 DNA reads TGTGCCTGGAGTACCGTACTCATGAACACTGAAGCTTTCTTT. It translates to CAWSTVLMNTEAFF.

The sample holds one count of this clone. J is TRBJ1-6 and V is TRBV29-1, with unresolved D. CDR3 length: 14 amino acids. Trimming stripped 4 bases from V and 7 bases from J, with 14 bases between. CDR1 is SQVTM and CDR2 is ANQGSEA in the germline V gene. The CDR3 sequence: CSVGGESPNSPLHF. The CDR3 coding sequence is TGCAGCGTTGGCGGGGAAAGTCCAAATTCACCCCTCCACTTT.

Of note for this clone: This specimen includes other DNA sequences encoding the same CDR3. The chain employs TRBV18 and TRBJ2-5, with TRBD2 identical over 8 bases. V shed 2 bases and J 4 bases; nucleotides not matched to a gene: 0. Per germline, CDR1 KGHSH and CDR2 LQKENI. The CDR3 covers 13 residues. In nucleotides, the CDR3 is TGTGCCAGCTCACCAGCGGGAGGAGAGACCCAGTACTTC. This gives the protein CASSPAGGETQYF.

The rearrangement uses TRBV7-2 and TRBJ1-2, with D unclear. CDR3 length: 13 residues. CDR1 is SGHTA and CDR2 is FQGNSA in the germline V gene. Trimming pared 5 bases from V and 1 base from J, leaving 8 bases between. CDR3 loop: CASSPGNNYGYTF. CDR3 DNA: TGTGCCAGCAGCCCGGGAAATAACTATGGCTACACCTTC.

The chain uses TRBV30 and TRBJ2-7, with 7 positions matching TRBD1. Germline V gene lookup returns CDR1 GTSNPN and CDR2 SVGIG (reference sequence). This CDR3 contains 12 residues. J gave up 7 bases and V 2 bases, and 5 bases lay outside the gene matches. CDR3 sequence (DNA): TGTGCCTGGAGTAGGTCAGGGGGTGAGCAGTACTTC. It specifies CAWSRSGGEQYF.

V gene TRBV5-1 combines with J gene TRBJ2-1; 9 bases map to TRBD2. This CDR3 spans 16 amino acids. V lost 5 bases and J lost 6; bases outside the gene matches: 12. Germline CDR1 reads SGHRS; CDR2 reads YFSETQ. This chain's CDR3 is CASSSMGLATANEQFF. The CDR3 DNA sequence: TGCGCCAGCAGTTCAATGGGACTAGCAACAGCCAATGAGCAGTTCTTC. Supplemented by reference TRBV5-1 and TRBJ2-1, the full variable domain reads KAGVTQTPRYLIKTRGQQVTLSCSPISGHRSVSWYQQTPGQGLQFLFEYFSETQRNKGNFPGRFSGRQFSNSRSEMNVSTLELGDSALYLCASSSMGLATANEQFFGPGTRLTVL.

The chain is built from TRBV3-1 (or the pseudogene TRBV3-2) and TRBJ2-5, with a weak D call TRBD2 (6 bases). The V gene lost 2 bases and the J gene lost 4 bases, with 8 bases spanning the gap. Germline-derived CDR1 and CDR2 are LGHDT and YNNKEL (reference sequence). The CDR3 spans 13 residues. This chain's CDR3 is CASSQWGVETQYF. The DNA of the CDR3 is TGTGCCAGCAGCCAATGGGGGGTAGAGACCCAGTACTTC.

V and J are TRBV28 and TRBJ2-7, with TRBD2 matching over 7 bases. With V trimmed by 2 bases and J by 3 bases, 4 bases remained unmatched. This CDR3 has 14 amino acids. The germline V gene encodes CDR1 MDHEN and CDR2 SYDVKM. CDR3 amino acids: CASSLASGFYEQYF. CDR3 coding DNA: TGTGCCAGCAGTTTAGCTAGCGGTTTCTACGAGCAGTACTTC.

The J gene is TRBJ2-7, the V gene TRBV7-2; D is uncertain. V dropped 1 base and J dropped 2 bases, with 9 bases sitting between them. The length of the CDR3 is 14 residues. Germline V lookup: CDR1 SGHTA, CDR2 FQGNSA. CDR3 sequence: CASSLGASTYEQYF. DNA for the CDR3: TGTGCCAGCAGCTTAGGGGCCAGTACCTACGAGCAGTACTTC. Combining the CDR3 with reference TRBV7-2 and TRBJ2-7 gives the whole variable domain GAGVSQSPSNKVTEKGKDVELRCDPISGHTALYWYRQSLGQGLEFLIYFQGNSAPDKSGLPSDRFSAERTGGSVSTLTIQRTQQEDSAVYLCASSLGASTYEQYFGPGTRLTVT.

The V call is TRBV2, the J call TRBJ2-1; D perhaps matches TRBD1 (5 bases). CDR1 and CDR2 from the germline V gene are SNHLY and FYNNEI. V lost 3 bases and J lost 6, with 24 bases in between. This CDR3 is built from 18 residues. CDR3 loop: CASSDNLWGELRSNEQFF. The CDR3 nucleotides are TGTGCCAGCAGTGATAACCTATGGGGCGAATTACGATCCAATGAGCAGTTCTTC. Variable domain in full (rest from reference TRBV2 and TRBJ2-1): EPEVTQTPSHQVTQMGQEVILRCVPISNHLYFYWYRQILGQKVEFLVSFYNNEISEKSEIFDDQFSVERPDGSNFTLKIRSTKLEDSAMYFCASSDNLWGELRSNEQFFGPGTRLTVL.

The chain couples TRBV27 to TRBJ2-7, with TRBD1 matching over 7 bases. Germline lookup yields CDR1 MNHEY and CDR2 SMNVEV (reference sequence). The CDR3 loop spans 14 amino acids. The junction had 5 bases not matched to a gene; V was cut back by 4 bases and J by 2 bases. The CDR3 spells CASSSATGAYEQYV. CDR3 DNA sequence: TGTGCCAGCAGTTCCGCCACAGGGGCCTACGAGCAGTACGTC.

The V and J genes are TRBV5-5 and TRBJ1-5, with D uncertain. The CDR3 runs to 15 residues. The germline gives CDR1 SGHKS, CDR2 YYEKEE (reference sequence). Deletions cut 3 bases from V and 0 bases from J, with 10 bases between. CDR3 amino acids: CASSYGPNSNQPQHF. CDR3 sequence (DNA): TGTGCCAGCAGCTACGGTCCCAATAGCAATCAGCCCCAGCATTTT.

This clone was detected a few times. The CDR3 DNA reads as TGTGCCAGCAGTAGCGGGCCTTCCTACAATGAGCAGTTCTTC. It is translated as CASSSGPSYNEQFF. The chain couples TRBV2 to TRBJ2-1, with D possibly matching TRBD2 (6 bases). The V gene lost 5 bases and the J gene lost 1 base, with 9 bases spanning the gap. CDR1 is SNHLY, CDR2 FYNNEI, per germline. The CDR3 is made up of 14 amino acids.

This sequence joins TRBV19 and TRBJ2-7; D perhaps matches TRBD2 (6 bases). Looked up from germline, CDR1 is LNHDA and CDR2 is SQIVND (reference sequence). V was cut by 11 bases and J by 0 bases, with 17 bases left in between. The length of the CDR3 is 14 residues. For the CDR3, the DNA is TGTGCCTCCACCGGGACTCGGGTCTCCTACGAGCAGTACGTC. Translation: CASTGTRVSYEQYV.

This clone occurred once. The gene calls are TRBV6-2 or TRBV6-3 and TRBJ2-1; the match to TRBD2 covers 13 bases. V shed 4 bases and J 8 bases; nucleotides not matched to a gene: 8. The CDR3 is made up of 16 amino acids. Germline CDR1 MNHEY, CDR2 SVGEGT. The CDR3, as DNA: TGTGCCAGCAGTTCGGGACTAGCGGGGTTGGGCGATGAGCAGTTCTTC. Translated, it gives CASSSGLAGLGDEQFF.

This clone was found once. The CDR3: CASSQEWGSGTEAFF. As DNA, the CDR3 is TGCGCCAGCAGCCAAGAGTGGGGTTCGGGGACTGAAGCTTTCTTT. The chain uses TRBV4-3 and TRBJ1-1, with D unresolved. This CDR3 spans 15 amino acids. Trimming stripped 0 bases from V and 5 bases from J, with 13 bases between. The germline V gene encodes CDR1 LGHNA and CDR2 YSLEER.

This sequence joins TRBV5-6 and TRBJ1-5; 7 bases fit TRBD1. The CDR3 sequence is 15 residues long. CDR1 and CDR2 from the germline V gene are SGHDT and YYEEEE. Trimming at V came to 6 bases and at J to 2 bases, leaving 8 bases not matched to a gene. The CDR3 reads CASTALGQGNQPQHF. In DNA, the CDR3 is TGTGCCAGCACCGCCTTAGGACAGGGCAATCAGCCCCAGCATTTT.

The rearrangement links TRBV30 to TRBJ1-6; D is possibly TRBD1 (5 bases). CDR3 length: 14 residues. V gave up 5 bases and J gave up 3 bases, with 11 bases separating them. Looked up from germline, CDR1 is GTSNPN and CDR2 is SVGIG (reference sequence). The CDR3 nucleotides read TGTGCCTGGGGCAGACAGTTCTATAATTCACCCCTCCACTTT. It translates to CAWGRQFYNSPLHF.

The V and J genes are TRBV5-4 and TRBJ1-4; D call uncertain. Germline assignment: CDR1 SGHNT and CDR2 YYREEE (reference sequence). This CDR3 contains 13 residues. Trimming shortened V by 0 bases and J by 7 bases, and 7 bases separated the two germline ends. CDR3 in amino acids: CASSLDSGEKLFF. CDR3 sequence (DNA): TGTGCCAGCAGCTTGGATTCGGGTGAAAAACTGTTTTTT.

This chain connects TRBV30 to TRBJ2-6; the D gene is possibly TRBD1 (5 bases). Trimming stripped 8 bases from V and 1 base from J, with 9 bases between. There are 13 residues in the CDR3. Germline CDR1 is GTSNPN and CDR2 is SVGIG (reference sequence). In DNA form, the CDR3 reads TGTGCCGAGGCAGGGTCTGGGGCCAACGTCCTGACTTTC. Amino acid sequence: CAEAGSGANVLTF.

J is TRBJ2-5 and V is TRBV5-4; 7 nucleotides align to TRBD2. J gave up 4 bases and V 0 bases, and 6 bases lay outside the gene matches. The CDR3 loop spans 15 amino acids. CDR1 SGHNT and CDR2 YYREEE come from the germline V gene (reference sequence). As DNA, the CDR3 is TGTGCCAGCAGCTTGGCGGGAGGAGGAAGAGAGACCCAGTACTTC. Translation gives CASSLAGGGRETQYF.

The chain recombines TRBV11-2 with TRBJ2-3; no definite D call. Per germline, CDR1 SGHAT and CDR2 FQNNGV. The CDR3 is 14 amino acids. Trimming left V 6 bases short and J 2 bases short, with 12 bases between. This chain's CDR3 is CASRPTGDTDTQYF. CDR3 nucleotide sequence: TGTGCCAGCAGGCCCACGGGTGACACAGATACGCAGTATTTT.

The chain links TRBV7-9 to TRBJ1-1; D remains ambiguous. Per germline, CDR1 SEHNR and CDR2 FQNEAQ (reference sequence). V was cut by 0 bases and J by 6 bases, with 8 bases left in between. The CDR3 covers 13 residues. Here the CDR3 DNA reads TGTGCCAGCAGCTTAGCTTGGCGGGCTGAAGCTTTCTTT. Residues: CASSLAWRAEAFF.

The chain couples TRBV19 to TRBJ2-7; 7 nucleotides agree with TRBD1. Germline assignment: CDR1 LNHDA and CDR2 SQIVND (reference sequence). V shed 1 base, J shed 3 bases, and the junction held 12 bases outside the gene matches. This CDR3 region has 17 residues. Here the CDR3 reads CASSIASSGTAVYEQYF. The CDR3 coding sequence is TGTGCCAGTAGTATAGCCTCCTCCGGGACAGCGGTCTACGAGCAGTACTTC.

The chain uses TRBV28 and TRBJ1-3; TRBD1 might be the D (5 bases). The V gene's germline CDR1 is MDHEN and CDR2 SYDVKM. The CDR3 is 16 residues long. Trimming pared 6 bases from V and 0 bases from J, leaving 15 bases between. The CDR3 nucleotides read TGTGCCAGCAGAGCGCCCGGGGGAAGCTCTGGAAACACCATATATTTT. This translates into CASRAPGGSSGNTIYF.

With respect to this clone: Other DNA sequences within the sample encode an identical CDR3. The rearrangement links TRBV25-1 to TRBJ2-3; tentative D call: TRBD1 (5 bases). Looked up from germline, CDR1 is MGHDK and CDR2 is SYGVNS. CDR3 length: 13 residues. V was cut by 2 bases and J by 6 bases, with 9 bases left in between. The CDR3 region is CASSEGARDTQYF. As DNA, the CDR3 is TGTGCCAGCAGTGAAGGGGCCCGCGATACGCAGTATTTT.

This chain uses TRBV25-1 with TRBJ1-1; the D is unclear. Germline CDR1 reads MGHDK; CDR2 reads SYGVNS. The germline V and J ends were trimmed by 5 bases and 1 base, with 8 bases remaining between them. The CDR3 extends over 13 amino acids. CDR3 bases: TGTGCCAGCAGTTCCCTCCCGAACACTGAAGCTTTCTTT. This translates into CASSSLPNTEAFF.